This T cell receptor beta chain was profiled in a study of long-term antiretroviral therapy in people with HIV (dated by TCRdb to the early 2020s). About the study as a whole: The earliest samples were collected roughly a decade before the 2015 WHO recommendation for immediate ART, at a time when ART was usually postponed until CD4 counts fell. Whether ART initiation and durable HIV suppression were associated with changes in peripheral blood TRB repertoire composition and diversity was tested in a retrospective serial study. From over 25 adults with confirmed HIV infection, the cohort provided under 200 cryopreserved PBMC samples, gathered serially across a mean of around 6 years (range 1-12). About two fifths of the roughly 30 participants with HIV were female. No cross-contamination during QIAcube processing was shown when test extractions of a monoclonal T-cell line were performed alongside 25 to 35 polyclonal samples. Points the paper makes about the study in general: Unsorted PBMC were profiled instead of sorted CD4+ and CD8+ T cells because pre-ART samples had limited cell numbers. A significant increase in TRB diversity was found to be associated with ART initiation, although TRB diversity was observed to remain significantly below that of transplant donor controls even after long-term ART. Owing to limited PBMC availability, only the TCR beta chain was sequenced, without alpha chain pairing. Compared with controls, HIV repertoires had narrower CDR3 length ranges, and the network structure pointed to an antigen-experienced repertoire that shifted only slightly toward naive after ART. Expanded TRB clones identified before ART initiation dominated the repertoire at all time points, although this dominance fluctuated and declined in many PLHIV after ART. The samples span the years 2004 to 2017, and the ART regimens used may be less effective than current regimens. No data were available on ART adherence, viral resistance or therapy changes, limiting inferences about post-ART repertoire changes.

To be included, a participant needed at least one PBMC sample from before ART initiation plus at least two post-ART samples. Treatment was received in the United States of America by all participants with HIV. Before DNA extraction, cryopreserved samples containing about 0.9-11 million PBMC were thawed and washed. At the time of the earliest PBMC sample for each participant with HIV, ages ranged from roughly 20 to 54 years. PBMC samples were contributed by each participant from 1-4 timepoints before ART initiation and 2-8 timepoints after ART initiation, with a median of 7 samples. For every participant, serial HIV viral load, CD4+ T-cell count, ART history and demographic data were obtained. A Qiagen kit on a QIAcube was used to extract genomic DNA from unsorted PBMC, with samples processed in batches of 12. This clone was seen just once. It has no known antigen specificity. Base qualities are not at hand, and no much larger clone is one base apart.

The germline ends are 9 bases apart after V is trimmed by 2 bases and J by 3 bases. Via the germline V gene, CDR1 is SGHRS and CDR2 YFSETQ. Including the terminal cysteine and phenylalanine, the CDR3 comprises 14 residues. CDR3 DNA only is kept here, 42 bases in frame from base 1. The immunoSEQ hsTCRB v3.0 assay was used at survey level resolution to sequence the TRB variable region. A depth of about 40,000-55,000 T-cell genomes per sample was targeted for TRB sequencing. An Illumina MiSeq with a v3 150-cycle kit was used to sequence the pooled TRB libraries. The paper's data handling went like this. Repertoire analysis was performed in R inside a reproducible Nextflow workflow that covered QC, data transformation and analysis. Custom analyses were implemented in LymphoSeq2, an R package for AIRR-Seq data exploration. A few samples yielding fewer than 5000 total TRB sequences were excluded, leaving around 190 analyzed HIV repertoires. Among the 180 or so HIV repertoires that were kept, 59 were collected before ART initiation and over 120 were collected after ART initiation. Repertoires were downsampled to 5000 TRB nucleotide sequences, with summary statistics averaged over 100 downsampling iterations. TRB sequences were retained for analysis only if CDR3 regions of at least seven amino acids were present. Diversity was assessed using a clonality score derived from Shannon entropy and using the Gini coefficient. In the repertoire networks, any two of the top 5000 CDR3 amino acid sequences were connected whenever the two sequences differed by an edit distance of one. For TRB CDR3 amino acid sequences, GLIPH2 was used to predict antigen specificity groups and MHC restriction. CDR3 amino acid sequences were matched against VDJdb and McPAS-TCR to flag known CMV, EBV, HIV or tissue antigen associations. Pre-ART, post-ART and control groups were compared with Wilcoxon signed-rank tests and Holm-Bonferroni correction. What TCRdb holds here is the immuneACCESS table cut down to in-frame rearrangements. Part of the clones is not present; checked against another copy, under half of the missing clones reflect an unresolved V gene, and the others are unexplained. V and J calls and clone size are those listed in that table; D and trimming were worked out from the DNA. The sample table lists roughly 38,000 clones, about four fifths of them with a count of one. Around 13% of the sample goes to the ten largest clones.

Specimen: unsorted PBMCs, collected 0.3 years after starting antiretroviral therapy. The sequence was collected from a man younger than 30 with HIV. Recombination linked TRBV5-1 to TRBJ2-1; the D gene identity is not certain. The CDR3 protein sequence reads: CASSFGDNYNEQFF. The nucleotide sequence is given as TGCGCCAGCAGCTTCGGCGACAACTACAATGAGCAGTTCTTC.